These 3 T cell receptor beta chains share one sample of origin, sequenced in a study of CXCR4 blockade with PD-1 therapy in pancreatic cancer. The assay was immunoSEQ multiplex PCR, and TCRdb's table has in-frame clones only and misses some. The sample has 5,000 to 6,500 clones, 35% seen once. The sequencing sample was made of tumor tissue. These receptors originate from a human donor with pancreatic ductal adenocarcinoma.

This clone was picked up a small number of times. V and J are TRBV6-8 and TRBJ2-2, with TRBD1 as a possible D gene (6 bases). The V gene's germline CDR1 is MNHGY and CDR2 SAAAGT. The CDR3 extends over 14 amino acids. Trimming cost V 2 bases and J 7 bases, with 11 bases left between them. The CDR3 sequence: CASSYGGAVGELFF. In DNA, the CDR3 is TGTGCCAGCAGTTACGGGGGCGCCGTCGGGGAGCTGTTTTTT.

This CDR3 is CASSPMEGRAYGYTF. DNA of the CDR3: TGTGCCAGCTCACCTATGGAGGGGAGGGCCTATGGCTACACCTTC. This chain uses TRBV18 with TRBJ1-2, with D perhaps matching TRBD1 (5 bases). Trimming cost V 3 bases and J 4 bases, with 15 bases left between them. This CDR3 is 15 amino acids long. Looked up from germline, CDR1 is KGHSH and CDR2 is LQKENI.

The V call is TRBV29-1, the J call TRBJ1-3; D is ambiguous. Germline V gene lookup returns CDR1 SQVTM and CDR2 ANQGSEA. Trimming took 1 base from V and 3 from J, leaving 7 bases between them. The CDR3 totals 13 residues. Written as DNA, the CDR3 is TGCAGCGTTGAAGTTAACAGTGGAAACACCATATATTTT. Translating it yields CSVEVNSGNTIYF.